The rows below give T cell receptor beta chains drawn from one sample of a study of blood T cells in healthy people across ages. TCRdb ran MiXCR on the 5' RACE reads and lists one entry per CDR3 protein. This sample has approximately 780,000 distinct CDR3 sequences, with 20% to 30% found just once. This sample was also put to use in a study of T cells of mothers and their children.

The material sequenced was blood. Source of these receptors: a boy under 18 in good health. CDR3s include the opening cysteine and the closing phenylalanine or tryptophan. The D gene is left open where the match is weak. Clone size is stated in some rows and not others, as once, few, many or a class when expanded.

>-|TRBJ2-1|once|TRBV7-9
CASAPRHNEQFF
TGTGCCAGCGCCCCCCGACACAATGAGCAGTTCTTC
>-|TRBJ2-1|once|TRBV6-5
CASSSRSDEQFF
TGTGCCAGCAGTTCCCGTAGCGATGAGCAGTTCTTC
>-|TRBJ2-1|-|TRBV28
CASRLGGASSEQFF
TGTGCCAGCAGGTTGGGGGGGGCAAGCTCGGAGCAGTTCTTC
>-|TRBJ2-4|few|TRBV6-2/TRBV6-3
CASSYPEPQVGKNIQYF
TGTGCCAGCAGTTACCCCGAGCCCCAGGTGGGCAAAAACATTCAGTACTTC
>-|TRBJ2-4|-|TRBV20-1
CSAIGVAKNIQYF
TGCAGTGCAATAGGGGTAGCCAAAAACATTCAGTACTTC
>TRBD2|TRBJ2-7|-|TRBV27
CASRVLAGGRNEQYF
TGTGCCAGCAGGGTTCTAGCGGGGGGGCGGAACGAGCAGTACTTC
>TRBD2|TRBJ2-4|-|TRBV12-3/TRBV12-4
CASRLGLANQNIQYF
TGTGCCAGCAGGTTGGGACTAGCTAACCAAAACATTCAGTACTTC
>-|TRBJ1-4|-|TRBV11-2
CASSLGGVGEKLFF
TGTGCCAGCAGCTTAGGGGGGGTCGGGGAAAAACTGTTTTTT
>-|TRBJ2-7|-|TRBV10-3
CAISESTGSGGMYF
TGTGCCATCAGTGAGTCGACGGGGTCTGGTGGTATGTACTTC
>-|TRBJ1-2|few|TRBV28
CASTLGYTF
TGTGCCAGCACTTTAGGCTACACCTTC
>TRBD1|TRBJ2-6|-|TRBV12-3/TRBV12-4
CASRPGQGTGANVLTF
TGTGCCAGCAGGCCGGGACAGGGGACCGGGGCCAACGTCCTGACTTTC
>-|TRBJ2-2|-|TRBV29-1
CSVGRGDPGELFF
TGCAGCGTTGGCAGGGGAGACCCCGGGGAGCTGTTTTTT
>TRBD1|TRBJ2-5|many|TRBV5-1
CASSLGQGSETQYF
TGCGCCAGCAGCTTGGGACAGGGGAGCGAGACCCAGTACTTC
>-|TRBJ2-4|-|TRBV18
CASSNPNDKRRYF
TGTGCCAGCTCAAACCCTAATGATAAACGGAGGTACTTC
>TRBD1|TRBJ2-7|-|TRBV29-1
CSVEADRVYEQYF
TGCAGCGTTGAAGCGGACAGGGTCTACGAGCAGTACTTC
>TRBD2|TRBJ2-7|few|TRBV7-2
CASSLAQRGGYEQYF
TGTGCCAGCAGCTTAGCCCAGCGGGGGGGCTACGAGCAGTACTTC
>-|TRBJ1-4|few|TRBV2
CASSEDSGGSEKLFF
TGTGCCAGCAGTGAAGATTCGGGGGGATCTGAAAAACTGTTTTTT
>-|TRBJ1-5|-|TRBV19
CASRGTAGNYQPQHF
TGTGCCAGTAGGGGGACCGCCGGCAATTATCAGCCCCAGCATTTT
>TRBD1|TRBJ2-7|few|TRBV11-1
CASSLFLSTGANYEQYF
TGTGCCAGCAGCTTATTCCTTTCGACAGGGGCCAACTACGAGCAGTACTTC
>TRBD1|TRBJ2-5|few|TRBV5-1
CASSRGPETQYF
TGCGCCAGCAGCAGGGGGCCGGAGACCCAGTACTTC
>TRBD2|TRBJ2-2|many|TRBV9
CASSAGLAGTGELFF
TGTGCCAGCAGCGCCGGACTAGCGGGCACCGGGGAGCTGTTTTTT
>TRBD1|TRBJ1-1|once|TRBV7-2
CASSLAWNRGNTEAFF
TGTGCCAGCAGCTTAGCGTGGAACAGGGGGAACACTGAAGCTTTCTTT
>TRBD1|TRBJ2-7|few|TRBV11-2
CASSDGRGQIYEQYF
TGTGCCAGCAGCGACGGCCGGGGACAGATCTACGAGCAGTACTTC
>TRBD1|TRBJ1-2|-|TRBV12-3/TRBV12-4
CASSLARTGGVPNYGYTF
TGTGCCAGCAGTTTAGCCCGGACAGGGGGCGTCCCTAACTATGGCTACACCTTC
>TRBD1|TRBJ2-7|-|TRBV12-3/TRBV12-4
CASSTTGGWEQYF
TGTGCCAGCAGTACGACAGGGGGCTGGGAGCAGTACTTC
>TRBD1|TRBJ2-7|few|TRBV11-2
CASSLVVGQGAREQYF
TGTGCCAGCAGTTTAGTGGTCGGACAGGGGGCGCGAGAGCAGTACTTC
>TRBD2|TRBJ2-5|-|TRBV7-8
CASRLRLAGAAETQYF
TGTGCCAGCAGACTAAGACTAGCGGGGGCCGCGGAGACCCAGTACTTC
>TRBD1|TRBJ2-7|-|TRBV29-1
CSVKKDRGGEQYF
TGCAGCGTTAAGAAGGACAGGGGAGGGGAGCAGTACTTC
>-|TRBJ2-4|-|TRBV9
CASSVDGALQNIQYF
TGTGCCAGCAGCGTAGACGGGGCTTTGCAAAACATTCAGTACTTC
>-|TRBJ2-1|few|TRBV4-2
CASSQVSQISYNEQFF
TGTGCCAGCAGCCAAGTAAGCCAAATCTCCTACAATGAGCAGTTCTTC
>-|TRBJ2-1|few|TRBV7-9
CASSFQGFEQFF
TGTGCCAGCAGCTTCCAGGGGTTTGAGCAGTTCTTC
>TRBD1|TRBJ2-2|-|TRBV29-1
CSVEDPPGQGPRHTGELFF
TGCAGCGTTGAAGATCCCCCGGGACAGGGGCCCCGTCACACCGGGGAGCTGTTTTTT
>-|TRBJ2-7|many|TRBV6-6
CASSFLGEQYF
TGTGCCAGCTCCTTCCTCGGCGAGCAGTACTTC
>-|TRBJ2-3|-|TRBV6-1
CASSESSTDTQYF
TGTGCCAGCAGTGAGAGTAGCACAGATACGCAGTATTTT
>-|TRBJ2-1|-|TRBV19
CASSIDNTGGNEQLF
TGTGCCAGTAGTATTGACAATACGGGGGGCAATGAGCAGCTCTTC
>-|TRBJ2-7|-|TRBV29-1
CSVPGFPFPYEQYF
TGCAGCGTTCCCGGGTTCCCCTTCCCCTACGAGCAGTACTTC
>-|TRBJ1-2|few|TRBV7-2
CASSPDGNKFRGYTF
TGTGCCAGCAGCCCCGACGGTAACAAGTTTCGTGGCTACACCTTC
>TRBD2|TRBJ2-7|-|TRBV11-2
CASSPIAGYSYEQYF
TGTGCCAGCAGCCCAATAGCGGGATACTCCTACGAGCAGTACTTC
>-|TRBJ1-5|-|TRBV12-3/TRBV12-4
CASSLAGANQPQHF
TGTGCCAGCAGTTTAGCTGGGGCTAATCAGCCCCAGCATTTT
>-|TRBJ2-5|-|TRBV4-1
CASSQERGTGTQYF
TGCGCCAGCAGCCAAGAGAGAGGGACGGGGACCCAGTACTTC
>TRBD2|TRBJ2-5|-|TRBV10-3
CATLSGGGQETQYF
TGTGCCACCCTGAGCGGGGGGGGCCAAGAGACCCAGTACTTC
>-|TRBJ2-1|few|TRBV5-4
CASSTDHNEQFF
TGTGCCAGCAGCACGGACCACAATGAGCAGTTCTTC
>TRBD1|TRBJ2-7|few|TRBV12-3/TRBV12-4
CASSPGTGQYEQYF
TGTGCCAGCAGTCCCGGGACAGGCCAGTACGAGCAGTACTTC
>-|TRBJ2-5|-|TRBV28
CASRQSYSRRETQYF
TGTGCCAGCAGACAATCATACAGTCGCCGAGAGACCCAGTACTTC
>TRBD2|TRBJ2-2|-|TRBV5-1
CASSLRLAGARNTGELFF
TGCGCCAGCAGCTTACGACTAGCGGGGGCCAGGAACACCGGGGAGCTGTTTTTT
>-|TRBJ2-2|-|TRBV5-1
CASSLSGAGNTGELFF
TGCGCCAGCAGCTTGTCGGGGGCGGGGAACACCGGGGAGCTGTTTTTT
>-|TRBJ2-3|-|TRBV7-3
CASNAGDTDTQYF
TGTGCCAGCAATGCTGGGGACACAGATACGCAGTATTTT
>-|TRBJ2-5|-|TRBV12-3/TRBV12-4
CASRPLNQETQYF
TGTGCCAGCAGGCCCTTGAACCAAGAGACCCAGTACTTC
>-|TRBJ2-1|-|TRBV5-1
CASSLKEGGYNEQFF
TGCGCCAGCAGCCTCAAAGAGGGGGGATACAATGAGCAGTTCTTC
>-|TRBJ1-1|-|TRBV12-3/TRBV12-4
CASTEGSGVSYTEAFF
TGTGCCAGCACCGAGGGGTCTGGGGTATCCTACACTGAAGCTTTCTTT
>TRBD1|TRBJ1-2|-|TRBV12-3/TRBV12-4
CASSPTGGWSYGYTF
TGTGCCAGCAGTCCTACAGGGGGCTGGAGCTATGGCTACACCTTC
>TRBD1|TRBJ1-4|few|TRBV7-3
CASRPPGTANEKLFF
TGTGCCAGCAGACCTCCCGGGACAGCAAATGAAAAACTGTTTTTT